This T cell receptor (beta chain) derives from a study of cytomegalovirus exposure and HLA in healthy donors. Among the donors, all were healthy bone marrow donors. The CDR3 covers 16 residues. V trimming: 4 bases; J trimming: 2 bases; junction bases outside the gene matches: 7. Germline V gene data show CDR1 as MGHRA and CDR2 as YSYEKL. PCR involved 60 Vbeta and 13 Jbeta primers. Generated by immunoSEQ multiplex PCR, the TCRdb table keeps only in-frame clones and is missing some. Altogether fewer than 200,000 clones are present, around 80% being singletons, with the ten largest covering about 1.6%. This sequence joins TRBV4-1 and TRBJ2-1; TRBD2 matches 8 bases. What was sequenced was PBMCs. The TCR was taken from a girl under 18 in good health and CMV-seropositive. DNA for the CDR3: TGCGCCAGCAGCCCCAACGGGGGGGGCGCCTACAATGAGCAGTTCTTC. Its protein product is CASSPNGGGAYNEQFF.